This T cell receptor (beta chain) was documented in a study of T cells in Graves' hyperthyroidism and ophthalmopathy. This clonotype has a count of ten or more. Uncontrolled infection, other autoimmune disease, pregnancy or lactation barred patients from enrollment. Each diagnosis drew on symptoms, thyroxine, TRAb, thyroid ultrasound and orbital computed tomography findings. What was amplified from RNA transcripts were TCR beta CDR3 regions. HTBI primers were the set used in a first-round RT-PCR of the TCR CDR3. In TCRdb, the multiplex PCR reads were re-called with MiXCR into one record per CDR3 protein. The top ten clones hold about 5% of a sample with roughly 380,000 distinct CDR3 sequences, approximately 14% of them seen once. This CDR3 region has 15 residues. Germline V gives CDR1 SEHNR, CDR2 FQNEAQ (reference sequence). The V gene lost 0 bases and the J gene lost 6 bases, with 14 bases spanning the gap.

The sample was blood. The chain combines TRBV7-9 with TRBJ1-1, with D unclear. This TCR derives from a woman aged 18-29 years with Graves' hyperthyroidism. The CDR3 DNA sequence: TGTGCCAGCAGCTTAGCGGGAGTCCTTTACCCTGAAGCTTTCTTT. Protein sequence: CASSLAGVLYPEAFF.